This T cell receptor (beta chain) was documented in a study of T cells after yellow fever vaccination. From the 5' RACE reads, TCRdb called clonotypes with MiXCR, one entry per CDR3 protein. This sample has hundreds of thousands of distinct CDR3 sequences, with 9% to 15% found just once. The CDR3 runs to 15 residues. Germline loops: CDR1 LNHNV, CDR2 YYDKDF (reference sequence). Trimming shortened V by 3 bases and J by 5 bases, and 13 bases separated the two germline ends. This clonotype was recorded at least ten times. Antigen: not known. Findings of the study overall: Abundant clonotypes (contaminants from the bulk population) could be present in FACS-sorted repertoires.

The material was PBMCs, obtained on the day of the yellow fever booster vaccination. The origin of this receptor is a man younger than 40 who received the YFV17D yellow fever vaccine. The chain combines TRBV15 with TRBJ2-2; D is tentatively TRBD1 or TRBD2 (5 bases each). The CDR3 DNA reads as TGTGCCACCAGCAGCAGAACCGGGGCGACCGGGGAGCTGTTTTTT. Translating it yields CATSSRTGATGELFF.